The rows below give T cell receptor beta chains drawn from one sample of a study of blood T cell repertoires in COVID-19. Using immunoSEQ multiplex PCR, the repertoire was profiled, and TCRdb retains in-frame clones only, with some absent. The data hold a few hundred thousand clones, with about 89% observed a single time. The sequenced material came from PBMCs or T cells enriched from blood (not recorded which). Receptor source: a human donor in a cohort exposed to, infected with or recovered from COVID-19 (not recorded which). The donor label of this sample is uncertain. Both conserved end residues are part of each CDR3. Fields, in order: clone size, V gene, CDR3 protein. The listing skips clone size in some rows; elsewhere it reads once, few, many or a size class.

abundance: .; v_gene: TRBV4-1; CDR3aa: CASSAGGLAGGSSYNEQFF
abundance: .; v_gene: TRBV29-1; CDR3aa: CSVARLASSTDTQYF
abundance: .; v_gene: TRBV25-1; CDR3aa: CAIGQEYSNQPQHF
abundance: once; v_gene: TRBV27; CDR3aa: CASSLGQGAYEQYF
abundance: .; v_gene: TRBV7-9; CDR3aa: CASSKNIRDRGRENEKLFF
abundance: .; v_gene: TRBV9; CDR3aa: CASSVDAGGEETQYF
abundance: .; v_gene: TRBV6-4; CDR3aa: CASSKGDGQPQHF
abundance: .; v_gene: TRBV30; CDR3aa: CAWSRGGGSYEQYF
abundance: few; v_gene: TRBV30; CDR3aa: CAWSRFPYEQYF
abundance: .; v_gene: TRBV2; CDR3aa: CASSDTTGNNSPLHF
abundance: .; v_gene: TRBV6-5; CDR3aa: CASRGQLENQPQHF
abundance: .; v_gene: TRBV10-1; CDR3aa: CASSATGGAFWGPGANVLTF
abundance: .; v_gene: TRBV5-6; CDR3aa: CASSRGQGWDIQYF
abundance: once; v_gene: TRBV27; CDR3aa: CASSQGVGELFF
abundance: few; v_gene: TRBV19; CDR3aa: CASSLTGQDGYTF
abundance: .; v_gene: TRBV4-2; CDR3aa: CASSSQNFYEQYF
abundance: .; v_gene: TRBV6-4; CDR3aa: CASSESGEDEQYF
abundance: .; v_gene: TRBV7-2; CDR3aa: CASSRDRVRTFF
abundance: .; v_gene: TRBV27; CDR3aa: CASSRSGGAPQYF
abundance: .; v_gene: TRBV21-1; CDR3aa: CASSKKGAGVNSPLHF
abundance: .; v_gene: TRBV5-8; CDR3aa: CASRPEQGAPLSVSNGYTF
abundance: .; v_gene: TRBV11-2; CDR3aa: CASSTSGTGDSEQYF
abundance: .; v_gene: TRBV10-3; CDR3aa: CAISGTGETQYF
abundance: .; v_gene: TRBV27; CDR3aa: CASSGTDSNYGYTF
abundance: once; v_gene: TRBV7-6; CDR3aa: CASSPEGDYLQETQYF